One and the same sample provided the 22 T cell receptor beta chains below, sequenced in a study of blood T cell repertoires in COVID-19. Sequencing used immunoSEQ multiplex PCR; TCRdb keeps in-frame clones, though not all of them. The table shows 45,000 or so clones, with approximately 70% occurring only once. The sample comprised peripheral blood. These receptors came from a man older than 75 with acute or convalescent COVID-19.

CDR3 protein: CASSRDRLQETQYF. The DNA of the CDR3 is TGTGCCAGCTCAAGGGACAGGTTACAAGAGACCCAGTACTTC. The gene calls are TRBV18 and TRBJ2-5; 8 bases map to TRBD1. CDR3 length: 14 residues. Germline V gene sequence: CDR1 KGHSH, CDR2 LQKENI. J was trimmed by 2 bases and V by 5 bases; bases with no gene match: 4.

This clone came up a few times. CDR3 bases: TGTGCCAGCAGTTACGAGGGAACTACCTACGAGCAGTACTTC. Translating gives CASSYEGTTYEQYF. J is TRBJ2-7 and V is TRBV6-6; tentative D call: TRBD2 (5 bases). The CDR3 contains 14 residues. Germline V lookup: CDR1 MNHNY, CDR2 SVGAGI (reference sequence). V was cut by 2 bases and J by 2 bases, with 10 bases left in between.

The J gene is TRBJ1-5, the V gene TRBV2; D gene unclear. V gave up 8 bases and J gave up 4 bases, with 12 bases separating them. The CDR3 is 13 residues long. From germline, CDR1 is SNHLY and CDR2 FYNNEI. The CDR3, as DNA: TGTGCCAGCTGCCTGTCGGAGAATCAGCCCCAGCATTTT. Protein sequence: CASCLSENQPQHF.

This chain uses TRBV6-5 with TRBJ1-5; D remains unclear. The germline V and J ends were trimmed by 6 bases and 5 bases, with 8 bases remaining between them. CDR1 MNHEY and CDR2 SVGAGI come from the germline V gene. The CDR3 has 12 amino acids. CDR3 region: CASSPPDQPQHF. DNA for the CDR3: TGTGCCAGCAGCCCCCCAGATCAGCCCCAGCATTTT.

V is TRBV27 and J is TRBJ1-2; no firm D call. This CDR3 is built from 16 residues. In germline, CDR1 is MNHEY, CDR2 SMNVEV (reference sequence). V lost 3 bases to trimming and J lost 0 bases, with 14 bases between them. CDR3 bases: TGTGCCAGCAGTTTGATCTACAACCGGGCTAACTATGGCTACACCTTC. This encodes CASSLIYNRANYGYTF.

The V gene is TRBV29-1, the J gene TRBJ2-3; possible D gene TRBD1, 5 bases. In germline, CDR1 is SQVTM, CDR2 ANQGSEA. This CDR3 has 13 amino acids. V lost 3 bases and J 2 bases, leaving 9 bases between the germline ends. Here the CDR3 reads CSVEQGSTDTQYF. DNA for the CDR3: TGCAGCGTTGAGCAGGGATCCACAGATACGCAGTATTTT.

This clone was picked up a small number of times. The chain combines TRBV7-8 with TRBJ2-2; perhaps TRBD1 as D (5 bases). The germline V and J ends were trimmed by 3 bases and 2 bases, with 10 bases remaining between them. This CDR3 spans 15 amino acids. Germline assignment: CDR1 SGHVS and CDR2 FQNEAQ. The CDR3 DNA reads TGTGCCAGCAGCTTGACAGCATTAAACACCGGGGAGCTGTTTTTT. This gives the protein CASSLTALNTGELFF.

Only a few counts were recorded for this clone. The CDR3 bases are TGTGCCAGCGGACGGACTAGCGGGTTTTTGAATGAGCAGTTCTTC. It translates to CASGRTSGFLNEQFF. The chain recombines TRBV27 with TRBJ2-1, with 11 bases that match TRBD2. V lost 8 bases to trimming and J lost 7 bases; unmatched junction nucleotides: 10. Per germline, CDR1 MNHEY and CDR2 SMNVEV (reference sequence). This CDR3 is built from 15 residues.

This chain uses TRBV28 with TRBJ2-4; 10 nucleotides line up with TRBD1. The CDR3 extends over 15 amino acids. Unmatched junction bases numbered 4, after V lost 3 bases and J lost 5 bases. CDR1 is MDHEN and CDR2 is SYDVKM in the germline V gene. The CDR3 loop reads CASSFWGTGENIQYF. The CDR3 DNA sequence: TGTGCCAGCAGTTTTTGGGGGACAGGGGAAAACATTCAGTACTTC.

In nucleotides, the CDR3 is TGTGCCAGCTCACCCGGGACACTGATTTATGGCTACACCTTC. It codes for CASSPGTLIYGYTF. The chain joins TRBV18 to TRBJ1-2; D possibly corresponds to TRBD1 (6 bases). The germline gives CDR1 KGHSH, CDR2 LQKENI. The CDR3 is 14 amino acids. Trimming took 3 bases from V and 5 from J, leaving 13 bases between them.

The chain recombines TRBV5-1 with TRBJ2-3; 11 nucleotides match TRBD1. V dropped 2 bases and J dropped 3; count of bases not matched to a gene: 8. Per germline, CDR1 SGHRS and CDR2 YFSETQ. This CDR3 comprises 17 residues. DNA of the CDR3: TGCGCCAGCAGCTTACACCCGGGACAGGGGGGAACAGATACGCAGTATTTT. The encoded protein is CASSLHPGQGGTDTQYF. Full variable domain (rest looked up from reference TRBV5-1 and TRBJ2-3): KAGVTQTPRYLIKTRGQQVTLSCSPISGHRSVSWYQQTPGQGLQFLFEYFSETQRNKGNFPGRFSGRQFSNSRSEMNVSTLELGDSALYLCASSLHPGQGGTDTQYFGPGTRLTVL.

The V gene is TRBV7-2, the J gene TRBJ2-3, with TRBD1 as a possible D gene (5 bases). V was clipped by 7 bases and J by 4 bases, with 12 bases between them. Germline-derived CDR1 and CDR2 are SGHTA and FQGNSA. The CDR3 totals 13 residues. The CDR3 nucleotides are TGTGCCAGCACCCTAGGGGCGGCAGATACGCAGTATTTT. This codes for CASTLGAADTQYF. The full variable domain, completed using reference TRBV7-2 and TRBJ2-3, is GAGVSQSPSNKVTEKGKDVELRCDPISGHTALYWYRQSLGQGLEFLIYFQGNSAPDKSGLPSDRFSAERTGGSVSTLTIQRTQQEDSAVYLCASTLGAADTQYFGPGTRLTVL.

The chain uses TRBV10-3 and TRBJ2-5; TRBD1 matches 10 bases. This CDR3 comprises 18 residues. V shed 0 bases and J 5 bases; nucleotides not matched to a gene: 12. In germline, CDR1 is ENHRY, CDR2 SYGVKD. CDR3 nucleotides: TGTGCCATCAGTGAGTCGATTACCGGGACAGGGGAAAGGGAGACCCAGTACTTC. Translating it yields CAISESITGTGERETQYF.

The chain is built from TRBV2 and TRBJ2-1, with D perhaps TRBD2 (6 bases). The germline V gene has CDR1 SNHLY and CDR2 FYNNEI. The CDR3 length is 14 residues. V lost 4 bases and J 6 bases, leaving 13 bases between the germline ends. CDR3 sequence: CASSGRENLNEQFF. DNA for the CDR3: TGTGCCAGCAGTGGGCGGGAAAACCTCAATGAGCAGTTCTTC.

The CDR3 DNA sequence: TGTGCCAGCAGCTCCGGACAGCTGAACACTGAAGCTTTCTTT. Protein product: CASSSGQLNTEAFF. V usage is TRBV7-2 and J usage is TRBJ1-1; tentatively, D is TRBD1 (6 bases). CDR3 size: 14 residues. The germline gives CDR1 SGHTA, CDR2 FQGNSA. V was cut by 4 bases and J by 0 bases, with 9 bases left in between.

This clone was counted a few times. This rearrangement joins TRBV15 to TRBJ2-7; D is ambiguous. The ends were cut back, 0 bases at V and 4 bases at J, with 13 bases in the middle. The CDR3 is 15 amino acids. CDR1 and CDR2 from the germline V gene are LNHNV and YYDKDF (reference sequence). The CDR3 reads CATSRDRLVSYEQYF. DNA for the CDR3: TGTGCCACCAGCAGAGATCGGCTAGTGTCGTACGAGCAGTACTTC. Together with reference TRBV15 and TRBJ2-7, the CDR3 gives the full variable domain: DAMVIQNPRYQVTQFGKPVTLSCSQTLNHNVMYWYQQKSSQAPKLLFHYYDKDFNNEADTPDNFQSRRPNTSFCFLDIRSPGLGDTAMYLCATSRDRLVSYEQYFGPGTRLTVT.

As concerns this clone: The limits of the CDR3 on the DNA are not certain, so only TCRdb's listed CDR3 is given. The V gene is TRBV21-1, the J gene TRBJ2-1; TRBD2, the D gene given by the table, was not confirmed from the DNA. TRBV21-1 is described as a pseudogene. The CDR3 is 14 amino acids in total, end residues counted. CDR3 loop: CASSKVAVGNEQFF.

This chain's CDR3 is CASSHDWGREQYF. The CDR3 region has the DNA TGTGCCAGCAGCCATGACTGGGGGCGCGAGCAGTACTTC. V usage is TRBV5-4 and J usage is TRBJ2-7; D might be TRBD1 (6 bases). The V end lost 4 bases, the J end lost 6 bases, and 14 bases lay between the germline ends. CDR1 and CDR2 (germline): SGHNT, YYREEE (reference sequence). This CDR3 spans 13 amino acids. Together with reference TRBV5-4 and TRBJ2-7, the CDR3 gives the full variable domain: ETGVTQSPTHLIKTRGQQVTLRCSSQSGHNTVSWYQQALGQGPQFIFQYYREEENGRGNFPPRFSGLQFPNYSSELNVNALELDDSALYLCASSHDWGREQYFGPGTRLTVT.

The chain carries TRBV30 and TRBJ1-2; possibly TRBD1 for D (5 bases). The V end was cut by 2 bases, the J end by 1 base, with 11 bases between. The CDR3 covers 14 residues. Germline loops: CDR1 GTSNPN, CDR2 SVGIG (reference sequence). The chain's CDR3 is CAWSRAGFNYGYTF. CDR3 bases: TGTGCCTGGAGTAGGGCAGGGTTTAACTATGGCTACACCTTC.

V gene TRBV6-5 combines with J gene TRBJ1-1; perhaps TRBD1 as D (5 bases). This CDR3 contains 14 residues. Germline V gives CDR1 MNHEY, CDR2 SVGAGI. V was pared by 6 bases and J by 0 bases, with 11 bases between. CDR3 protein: CASRSGLLNTEAFF. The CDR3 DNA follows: TGTGCCAGCAGGTCGGGACTCTTGAACACTGAAGCTTTCTTT.

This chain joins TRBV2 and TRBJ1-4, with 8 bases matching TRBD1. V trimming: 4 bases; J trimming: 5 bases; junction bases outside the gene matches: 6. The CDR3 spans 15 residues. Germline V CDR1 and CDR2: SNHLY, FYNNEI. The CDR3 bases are TGTGCCAGCAGTGCCACAGGGGGACCCAATGAAAAACTGTTTTTT. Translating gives CASSATGGPNEKLFF.

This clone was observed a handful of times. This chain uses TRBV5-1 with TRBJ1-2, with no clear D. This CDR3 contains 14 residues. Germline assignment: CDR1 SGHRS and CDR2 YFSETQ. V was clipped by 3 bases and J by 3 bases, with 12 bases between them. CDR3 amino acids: CASSSEPGDYGYTF. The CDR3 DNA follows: TGCGCCAGCAGCTCCGAACCCGGAGACTATGGCTACACCTTC.